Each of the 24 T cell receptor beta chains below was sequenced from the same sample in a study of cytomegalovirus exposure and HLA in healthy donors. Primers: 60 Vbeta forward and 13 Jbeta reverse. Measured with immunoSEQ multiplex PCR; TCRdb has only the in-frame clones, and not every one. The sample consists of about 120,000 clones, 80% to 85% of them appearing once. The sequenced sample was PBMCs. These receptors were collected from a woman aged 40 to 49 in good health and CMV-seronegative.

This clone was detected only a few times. CDR3 residues: CASSLFSGSYEQYF. For the CDR3, the DNA is TGTGCCAGCAGCCTATTTAGCGGGAGCTACGAGCAGTACTTC. This chain links TRBV14 with TRBJ2-5, with 9 nucleotides matching TRBD2. The end of the DNA fits TRBJ2-7 better, so the J call may be wrong. Germline V gives CDR1 SGHDN, CDR2 FVKESK. CDR3 size: 14 residues.

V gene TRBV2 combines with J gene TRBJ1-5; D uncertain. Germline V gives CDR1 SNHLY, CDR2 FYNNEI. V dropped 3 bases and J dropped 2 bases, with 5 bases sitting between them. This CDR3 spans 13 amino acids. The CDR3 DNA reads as TGTGCCAGCAGTGATTCGGGCAATCAGCCCCAGCATTTT. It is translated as CASSDSGNQPQHF.

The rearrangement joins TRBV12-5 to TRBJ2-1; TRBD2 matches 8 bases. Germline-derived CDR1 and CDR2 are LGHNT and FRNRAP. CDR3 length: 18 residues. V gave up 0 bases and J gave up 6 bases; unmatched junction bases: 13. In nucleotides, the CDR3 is TGTGCTAGTGGTTTGGTACGGGTTGTAACTAGCGGCGTCAATGAGCAGTTCTTC. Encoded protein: CASGLVRVVTSGVNEQFF.

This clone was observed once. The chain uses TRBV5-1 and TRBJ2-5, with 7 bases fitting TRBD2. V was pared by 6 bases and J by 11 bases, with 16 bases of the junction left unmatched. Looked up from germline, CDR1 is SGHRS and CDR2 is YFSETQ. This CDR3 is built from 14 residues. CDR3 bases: TGCGCCAGCACTATGGGAGGGCCACGGGGGGAGCAGTACTTC. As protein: CASTMGGPRGEQYF.

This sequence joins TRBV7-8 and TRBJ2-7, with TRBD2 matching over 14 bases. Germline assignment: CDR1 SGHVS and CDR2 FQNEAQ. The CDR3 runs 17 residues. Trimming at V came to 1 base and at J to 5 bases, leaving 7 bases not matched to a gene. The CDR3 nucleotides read TGTGCCAGCAGCTTAGTGGGGGGACTAGCGGGAGTTGACGAGCAGTACTTC. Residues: CASSLVGGLAGVDEQYF.

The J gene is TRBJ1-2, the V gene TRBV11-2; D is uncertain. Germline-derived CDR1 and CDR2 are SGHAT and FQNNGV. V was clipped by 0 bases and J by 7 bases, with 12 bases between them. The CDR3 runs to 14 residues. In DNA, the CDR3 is TGTGCCAGCAGCTTAGAGTCGGTTCGGGGTGGCTACACCTTC. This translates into CASSLESVRGGYTF.

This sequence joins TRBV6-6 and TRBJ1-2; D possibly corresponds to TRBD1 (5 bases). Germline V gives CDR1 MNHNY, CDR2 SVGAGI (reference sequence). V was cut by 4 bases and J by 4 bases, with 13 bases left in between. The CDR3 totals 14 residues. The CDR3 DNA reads TGTGCCAGCAGTTCCTGGGGGGGAATCTATGGCTACACCTTC. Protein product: CASSSWGGIYGYTF.

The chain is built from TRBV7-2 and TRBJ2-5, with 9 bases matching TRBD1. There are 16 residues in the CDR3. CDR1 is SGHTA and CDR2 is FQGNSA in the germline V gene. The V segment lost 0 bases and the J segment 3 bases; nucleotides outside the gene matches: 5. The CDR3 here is CASSLAGGQGKETQYF. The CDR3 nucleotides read TGTGCCAGCAGCTTAGCGGGGGGACAGGGAAAAGAGACCCAGTACTTC. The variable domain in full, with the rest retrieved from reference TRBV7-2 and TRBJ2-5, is GAGVSQSPSNKVTEKGKDVELRCDPISGHTALYWYRQSLGQGLEFLIYFQGNSAPDKSGLPSDRFSAERTGGSVSTLTIQRTQQEDSAVYLCASSLAGGQGKETQYFGPGTRLLVL.

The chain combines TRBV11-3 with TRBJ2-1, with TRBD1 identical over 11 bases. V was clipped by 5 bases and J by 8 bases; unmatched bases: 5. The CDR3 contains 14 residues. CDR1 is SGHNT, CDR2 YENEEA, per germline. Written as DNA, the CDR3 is TGTGCCAGCAGCGCCCGGGACAGGGGGGATGAGCAGTTCTTC. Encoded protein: CASSARDRGDEQFF.

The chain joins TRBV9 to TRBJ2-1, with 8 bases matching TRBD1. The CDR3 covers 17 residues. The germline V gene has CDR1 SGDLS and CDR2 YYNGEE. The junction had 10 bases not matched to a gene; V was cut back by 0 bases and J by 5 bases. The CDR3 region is CASSVAGGTGADNEQFF. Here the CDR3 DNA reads TGTGCCAGCAGCGTAGCTGGGGGGACAGGCGCGGACAATGAGCAGTTCTTC.

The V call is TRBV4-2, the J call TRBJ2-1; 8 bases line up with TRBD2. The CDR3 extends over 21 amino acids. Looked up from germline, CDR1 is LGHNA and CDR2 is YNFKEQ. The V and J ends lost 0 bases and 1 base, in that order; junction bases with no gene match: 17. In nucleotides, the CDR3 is TGTGCCAGCAGCCAAGAATTCAGTTTCGGACTAGCAGTCGGATCCTACAATGAGCAGTTCTTC. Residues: CASSQEFSFGLAVGSYNEQFF.

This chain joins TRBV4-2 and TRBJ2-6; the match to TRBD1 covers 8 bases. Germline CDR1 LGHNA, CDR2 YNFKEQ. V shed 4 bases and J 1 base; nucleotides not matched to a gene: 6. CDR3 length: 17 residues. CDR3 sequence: CASSLTGDASGANVLTF. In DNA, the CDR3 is TGTGCCAGCAGCCTGACAGGGGACGCTTCTGGGGCCAACGTCCTGACTTTC.

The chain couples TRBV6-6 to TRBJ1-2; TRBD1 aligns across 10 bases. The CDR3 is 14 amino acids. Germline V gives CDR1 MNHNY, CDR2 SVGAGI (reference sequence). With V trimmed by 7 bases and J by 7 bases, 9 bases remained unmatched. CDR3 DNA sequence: TGTGCCAGCATCCCCGGGACAGGGGCTTTTGGCTACACCTTC. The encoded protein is CASIPGTGAFGYTF.

CDR3 in amino acids: CASSLERLAEQFF. The CDR3 DNA is TGTGCCAGCAGCTTGGAAAGACTAGCGGAGCAGTTCTTC. This rearrangement joins TRBV5-6 to TRBJ2-1; 8 nucleotides match TRBD2. The CDR3 is made up of 13 amino acids. Germline V gene sequence: CDR1 SGHDT, CDR2 YYEEEE. The V segment lost 0 bases and the J segment 10 bases; nucleotides outside the gene matches: 3.

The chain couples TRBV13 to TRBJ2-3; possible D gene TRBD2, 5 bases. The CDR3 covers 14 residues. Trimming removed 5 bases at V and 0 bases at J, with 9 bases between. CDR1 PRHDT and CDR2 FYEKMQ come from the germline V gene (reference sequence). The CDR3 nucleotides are TGTGCCAGCAGCCCCCGGACTAGCACAGATACGCAGTATTTT. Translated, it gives CASSPRTSTDTQYF.

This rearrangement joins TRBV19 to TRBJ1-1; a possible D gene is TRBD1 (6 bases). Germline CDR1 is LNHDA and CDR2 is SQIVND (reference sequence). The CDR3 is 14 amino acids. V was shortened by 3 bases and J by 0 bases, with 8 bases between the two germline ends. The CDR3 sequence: CASSITGMNTEAFF. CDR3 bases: TGTGCCAGTAGTATCACAGGGATGAACACTGAAGCTTTCTTT.

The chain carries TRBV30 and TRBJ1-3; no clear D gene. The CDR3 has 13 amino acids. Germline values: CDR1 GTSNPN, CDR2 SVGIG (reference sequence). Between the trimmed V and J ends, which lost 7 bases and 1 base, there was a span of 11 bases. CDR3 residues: CAFRGQSGNTIYF. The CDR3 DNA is TGTGCCTTTAGAGGGCAATCTGGAAACACCATATATTTT. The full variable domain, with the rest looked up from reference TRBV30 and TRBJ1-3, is SQTIHQWPATLVQPVGSPLSLECTVEGTSNPNLYWYRQAAGRGLQLLFYSVGIGQISSEVPQNLSASRPQDRQFILSSKKLLLSDSGFYLCAFRGQSGNTIYFGEGSWLTVV.

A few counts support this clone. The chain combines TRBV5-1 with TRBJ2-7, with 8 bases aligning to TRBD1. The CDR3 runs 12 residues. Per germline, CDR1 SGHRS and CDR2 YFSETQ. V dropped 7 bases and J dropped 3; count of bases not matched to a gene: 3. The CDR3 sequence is CASGTGVYEQYF. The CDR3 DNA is TGCGCCAGCGGGACAGGAGTCTACGAGCAGTACTTC.

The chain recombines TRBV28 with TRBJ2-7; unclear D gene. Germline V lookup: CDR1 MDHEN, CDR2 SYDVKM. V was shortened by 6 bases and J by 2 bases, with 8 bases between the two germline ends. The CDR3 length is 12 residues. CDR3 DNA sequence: TGTGCCAGCAGCCAAACAGCCTACGAGCAGTACTTC. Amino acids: CASSQTAYEQYF. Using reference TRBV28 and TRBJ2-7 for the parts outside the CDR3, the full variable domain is DVKVTQSSRYLVKRTGEKVFLECVQDMDHENMFWYRQDPGLGLRLIYFSYDVKMKEKGDIPEGYSVSREKKERFSLILESASTNQTSMYLCASSQTAYEQYFGPGTRLTVT.

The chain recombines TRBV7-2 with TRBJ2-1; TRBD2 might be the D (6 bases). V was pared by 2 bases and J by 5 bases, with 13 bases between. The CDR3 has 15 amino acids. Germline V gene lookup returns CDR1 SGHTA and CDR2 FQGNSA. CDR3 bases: TGTGCCAGCAGCTTATGGCCCAGGGAGGACAATGAGCAGTTCTTC. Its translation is CASSLWPREDNEQFF.

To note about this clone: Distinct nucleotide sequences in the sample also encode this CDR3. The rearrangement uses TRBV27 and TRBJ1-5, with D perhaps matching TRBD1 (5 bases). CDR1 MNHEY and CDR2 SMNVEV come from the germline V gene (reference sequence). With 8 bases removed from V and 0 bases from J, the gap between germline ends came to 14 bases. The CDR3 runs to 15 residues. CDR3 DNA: TGTGCCAGCGGGTCCCAGGGCTATAGCAATCAGCCCCAGCATTTT. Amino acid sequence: CASGSQGYSNQPQHF.

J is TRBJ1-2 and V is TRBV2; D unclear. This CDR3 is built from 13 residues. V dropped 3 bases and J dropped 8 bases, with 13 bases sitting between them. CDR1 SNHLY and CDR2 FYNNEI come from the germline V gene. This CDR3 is CASSDNSPLGYTF. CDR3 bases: TGTGCCAGCAGTGATAACAGCCCTTTAGGCTACACCTTC.

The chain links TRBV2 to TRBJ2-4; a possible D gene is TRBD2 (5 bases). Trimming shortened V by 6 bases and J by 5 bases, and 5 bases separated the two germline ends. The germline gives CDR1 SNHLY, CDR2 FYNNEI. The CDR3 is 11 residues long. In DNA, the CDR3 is TGTGCCAGCAGGGGAGAAAACATTCAGTACTTC. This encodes CASRGENIQYF.

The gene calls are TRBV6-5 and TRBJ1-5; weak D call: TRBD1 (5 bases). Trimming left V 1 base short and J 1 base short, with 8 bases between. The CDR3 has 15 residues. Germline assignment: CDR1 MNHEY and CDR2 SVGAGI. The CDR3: CASSYYAGSNQPQHF. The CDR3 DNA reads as TGTGCCAGCAGTTACTACGCAGGGAGCAATCAGCCCCAGCATTTT.